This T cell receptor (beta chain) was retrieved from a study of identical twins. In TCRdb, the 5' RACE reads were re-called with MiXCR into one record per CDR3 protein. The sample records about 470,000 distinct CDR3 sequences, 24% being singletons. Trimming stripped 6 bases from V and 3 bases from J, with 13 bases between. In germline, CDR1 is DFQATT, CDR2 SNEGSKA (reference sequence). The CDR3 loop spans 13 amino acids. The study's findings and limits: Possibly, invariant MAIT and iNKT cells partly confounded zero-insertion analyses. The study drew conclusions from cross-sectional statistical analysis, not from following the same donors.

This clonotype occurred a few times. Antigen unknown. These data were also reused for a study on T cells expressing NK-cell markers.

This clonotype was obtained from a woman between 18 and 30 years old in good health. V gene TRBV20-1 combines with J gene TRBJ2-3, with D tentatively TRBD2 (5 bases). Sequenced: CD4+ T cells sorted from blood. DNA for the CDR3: TGCAGTGCCCCCTTGGGAGTAACAGATACGCAGTATTTT. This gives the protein CSAPLGVTDTQYF.